What follows are 14 T cell receptor beta chains derived from one specimen sequenced in a study of blood T cell repertoires in COVID-19. TCRdb's table, derived via immunoSEQ multiplex PCR, lists solely in-frame clones and lacks some. This sample has roughly 92,000 clones, with around 87% found just once. Sample: peripheral blood. Receptors were obtained from a woman of 80 years or more with acute or convalescent COVID-19.

This clone was recorded once. The rearrangement uses TRBV19 and TRBJ2-7, with 9 nucleotides matching TRBD2. The CDR3 runs 18 residues. Trimming took 5 bases from V and 0 from J; bases not matched to a gene: 14. Germline V gives CDR1 LNHDA, CDR2 SQIVND (reference sequence). CDR3 sequence reads: CASSVRSPLAGHSYEQYF. CDR3 DNA: TGTGCCAGTAGTGTCCGAAGTCCTCTAGCGGGACACTCCTACGAGCAGTACTTC.

V is TRBV7-8 and J is TRBJ1-5; 7 bases are a match to TRBD1. The trim removed 6 bases at V and 1 base at J, leaving 9 bases unmatched. There are 16 residues in the CDR3. Germline CDR1 SGHVS, CDR2 FQNEAQ. In DNA, the CDR3 is TGTGCCAGCAGTTCGTACAGGGGAGAGAGCAATCAGCCCCAGCATTTT. This gives the protein CASSSYRGESNQPQHF.

The chain links TRBV5-1 to TRBJ1-5; D is uncertain. V lost 0 bases and J lost 4, with 8 bases in between. Germline values: CDR1 SGHRS, CDR2 YFSETQ. CDR3 length equals 14 residues. CDR3 loop: CASSLDGDNQPQHF. The CDR3, as DNA: TGCGCCAGCAGCTTGGACGGGGATAATCAGCCCCAGCATTTT.

This clone was seen a single time. The chain joins TRBV6-5 to TRBJ1-3; 9 bases agree with TRBD1. V shed 6 bases, J shed 2 bases, and the junction held 5 bases outside the gene matches. The CDR3 is made up of 15 amino acids. CDR1 and CDR2 (germline): MNHEY, SVGAGI. CDR3 amino acids: CASSVDRGTGNTIYF. The CDR3 DNA sequence: TGTGCCAGCAGCGTCGACAGGGGGACTGGAAACACCATATATTTT.

V gene TRBV19 combines with J gene TRBJ2-1; TRBD1 agrees at 7 bases. Germline CDR1 reads LNHDA; CDR2 reads SQIVND (reference sequence). V gave up 6 bases and J gave up 3 bases; unmatched junction bases: 5. The CDR3 contains 14 residues. CDR3 bases: TGTGCCAGTAGCCCGGGACAGATCTACAATGAGCAGTTCTTC. Translated: CASSPGQIYNEQFF.

The J gene is TRBJ1-5, the V gene TRBV6-6; D is undetermined. V lost 5 bases and J lost 6, with 11 bases in between. The CDR3 length is 13 residues. Germline V gene data show CDR1 as MNHNY and CDR2 as SVGAGI (reference sequence). The DNA of the CDR3 is TGTGCCAGCAGTCTGGACTCAGCTCAGCCCCAGCATTTT. This codes for CASSLDSAQPQHF.

This clone appeared once. V is TRBV4-3 and J is TRBJ1-6; perhaps TRBD1 as D (6 bases). Trimming pared 0 bases from V and 9 bases from J, leaving 15 bases between. The germline V gene has CDR1 LGHNA and CDR2 YSLEER. CDR3 length: 16 amino acids. In nucleotides, the CDR3 is TGCGCCAGCAGCCAAGATCGGGGGGGCGCGGGTTCACCCCTCCACTTT. Translation gives CASSQDRGGAGSPLHF.

The V gene is TRBV5-1, the J gene TRBJ2-3; a weak D match, TRBD1 (6 bases). Germline assignment: CDR1 SGHRS and CDR2 YFSETQ. The CDR3 spans 18 residues. The V end lost 4 bases, the J end lost 5 bases, and 26 bases lay between the germline ends. CDR3 region: CASSPYSGTSVARDTQYF. The CDR3, as DNA: TGCGCCAGCAGCCCCTACTCCGGGACATCTGTCGCGAGAGATACGCAGTATTTT.

This clone showed up just once. This chain uses TRBV5-1 with TRBJ1-1; a weak D match, TRBD1 (5 bases). Looked up from germline, CDR1 is SGHRS and CDR2 is YFSETQ. V was trimmed by 0 bases and J by 4 bases, leaving 10 bases between them. The CDR3 consists of 14 residues. The CDR3 reads CASSLAQGSTEAFF. The CDR3, as DNA: TGCGCCAGCAGCTTGGCCCAGGGAAGCACTGAAGCTTTCTTT.

The chain joins TRBV3-1 (or the pseudogene TRBV3-2) to TRBJ1-4; 7 bases match TRBD1. Germline V gene sequence: CDR1 LGHDT, CDR2 YNNKEL (reference sequence). Trimming removed 4 bases from V and 5 bases from J; junction bases left unmatched: 10. CDR3 length equals 16 residues. The DNA for the CDR3 is TGTGCCAGCAGCCTACCCTACAGGGGCGGAAATGAAAAACTGTTTTTT. Its protein product is CASSLPYRGGNEKLFF.

Remarks on this clone: The sample holds other DNA sequences that translate to the same CDR3. The chain recombines TRBV7-2 with TRBJ1-2; D unresolved. The V end lost 3 bases, the J end lost 0 bases, and 11 bases lay between the germline ends. The CDR3 spans 15 residues. Germline V gene sequence: CDR1 SGHTA, CDR2 FQGNSA. The CDR3 spells CASSFLGRSNYGYTF. The CDR3 coding sequence is TGTGCCAGCAGCTTTCTAGGGAGATCTAACTATGGCTACACCTTC.

The genes are TRBV3-1 (or the pseudogene TRBV3-2) and TRBJ1-4, with TRBD1 identical over 7 bases. The CDR3 is 16 amino acids. The ends lost 5 bases at V and 3 bases at J; junction bases unmatched: 9. Germline V CDR1 and CDR2: LGHDT, YNNKEL (reference sequence). CDR3 sequence: CASSYRRQGSNEKLFF. In DNA form, the CDR3 reads TGTGCCAGCAGCTATCGTCGACAGGGCTCTAATGAAAAACTGTTTTTT.

The chain combines TRBV30 with TRBJ1-4; 7 nucleotides line up with TRBD1. CDR1 GTSNPN and CDR2 SVGIG come from the germline V gene (reference sequence). V gave up 0 bases and J gave up 3 bases; unmatched junction bases: 4. The CDR3 is made up of 15 amino acids. The CDR3 here is CAWSVKGAANEKLFF. The DNA of the CDR3 is TGTGCCTGGAGTGTAAAGGGGGCGGCTAATGAAAAACTGTTTTTT.

This clone came up once. The J gene is TRBJ1-4, the V gene TRBV4-3, with 10 bases lining up with TRBD1. Germline assignment: CDR1 LGHNA and CDR2 YSLEER. V lost 6 bases and J lost 4; bases outside the gene matches: 8. The CDR3 totals 16 residues. The CDR3 is CASRDRGTGVNEKLFF. CDR3 coding DNA: TGCGCCAGCAGAGATCGGGGGACAGGGGTTAATGAAAAACTGTTTTTT.